The rows below give T cell receptor beta chains drawn from one sample of a study of blood T cell repertoires in COVID-19. Measured with immunoSEQ multiplex PCR; TCRdb has only the in-frame clones, and not every one. This sample has around 400,000 clones, with more than 70% found just once. Sequencing used peripheral blood. These receptors came from a woman aged 60-70 years with COVID-19, enrolled during active disease. Both conserved end residues are part of each CDR3. The D gene is left open where the match is weak. For some rows the clone size is stated as once, few or many, or as a class when expanded; others skip it.

size	D	V	J	CDR3	DNA
NA	NA	TRBV5-1	TRBJ2-1	CASSPRGGGYNEQFF	TGCGCCAGCAGCCCCCGGGGAGGGGGCTACAATGAGCAGTTCTTC
once	TRBD1	TRBV7-7	TRBJ2-1	CASSLTTGGDEQFF	TGTGCTAGCAGCTTAACCACAGGGGGCGATGAGCAGTTCTTC
NA	NA	TRBV5-1	TRBJ1-1	CASVASLNTEAFF	TGCGCCAGCGTGGCCAGTCTGAACACTGAAGCTTTCTTT
NA	NA	TRBV2	TRBJ2-7	CASRGLSYEQYF	TGTGCCAGCCGCGGACTCTCCTACGAGCAGTACTTC
NA	TRBD2	TRBV3-1/TRBV3-2	TRBJ2-5	CASSQGRLAGGPWGETQYF	TGTGCCAGCAGCCAAGGCAGGCTAGCGGGGGGGCCTTGGGGAGAGACCCAGTACTTC
once	NA	TRBV3-1/TRBV3-2	TRBJ1-2	CASSQGEGSYGYTF	TGTGCCAGCAGCCAAGGGGAGGGTTCCTACGGCTACACCTTC
NA	TRBD1	TRBV7-6	TRBJ2-5	CASSWGQGLGETQYF	TGTGCCAGCAGCTGGGGACAGGGTCTTGGGGAGACCCAGTACTTC
NA	TRBD2	TRBV7-7	TRBJ2-3	CASSSGLAGDGSTDTQYF	TGTGCCAGCAGCTCGGGACTAGCGGGGGACGGAAGCACAGATACGCAGTATTTT
NA	NA	TRBV9	TRBJ2-2	CASSLTENTGELFF	TGTGCCAGCAGCTTGACAGAGAACACCGGGGAGCTGTTTTTT
NA	NA	TRBV27	TRBJ1-1	CASSLARLNTEAFF	TGTGCCAGCAGTTTGGCACGTCTGAACACTGAAGCTTTCTTT
NA	TRBD2	TRBV19	TRBJ2-1	CASSIRASGGSKYNEQFF	TGTGCCAGTAGTATTCGGGCTAGCGGGGGGTCGAAATACAATGAGCAGTTCTTC
NA	NA	TRBV21-1	TRBJ1-2	CASRKIRQGLRDYGYTF	TGTGCCAGCAGGAAGATTCGACAGGGTCTAAGGGACTATGGCTACACCTTC
NA	TRBD2	TRBV4-1	TRBJ2-5	CASSPTGLAGQETQYF	TGCGCCAGCAGCCCAACGGGACTAGCGGGGCAAGAGACCCAGTACTTC
NA	TRBD1	TRBV28	TRBJ1-5	CASSPGGTGYSNQPQHF	TGTGCCAGCAGCCCTGGGGGGACAGGATATAGCAATCAGCCCCAGCATTTT
NA	TRBD1	TRBV7-9	TRBJ1-1	CASSLGTGMTEAFF	TGTGCCAGCAGCTTAGGGACAGGGATGACTGAAGCTTTCTTT
NA	NA	TRBV6-5	TRBJ1-2	CASSYRGGRANYGYTF	TGTGCCAGCAGTTATCGAGGTGGCAGGGCTAACTATGGCTACACCTTC
many	TRBD1	TRBV19	TRBJ1-1	CASTMRTGTILEAFF	TGTGCCAGTACCATGAGGACAGGAACCATTCTTGAAGCTTTCTTT
NA	TRBD1	TRBV19	TRBJ2-3	CASSNRQGTSTDTQYF	TGTGCCAGTAGCAACCGACAGGGAACTAGCACAGATACGCAGTATTTT
NA	NA	TRBV3-1/TRBV3-2	TRBJ1-2	CASSQDWAGPLEGYTF	TGTGCCAGCAGCCAAGATTGGGCAGGGCCGCTGGAAGGCTACACCTTC
NA	NA	TRBV19	TRBJ1-2	CASSRRGVPGYTF	TGTGCCAGTAGTCGCAGGGGAGTCCCCGGCTACACCTTC
NA	TRBD1	TRBV18	TRBJ1-1	CASSPVADRGNTEAFF	TGTGCCAGCTCCCCAGTAGCGGACAGGGGGAACACTGAAGCTTTCTTT
NA	NA	TRBV9	TRBJ1-4	CASSFSQAQTNEKLFF	TGTGCCAGCAGCTTCTCCCAGGCTCAGACTAATGAAAAACTGTTTTTT
few	NA	TRBV6-5	TRBJ2-7	CASGGGESTYEQYF	TGTGCCAGCGGGGGGGGCGAGAGCACCTACGAGCAGTACTTC
NA	TRBD1	TRBV9	TRBJ2-3	CASSAQGAFTDTQYF	TGTGCCAGCAGCGCACAGGGGGCCTTCACAGATACGCAGTATTTT
NA	NA	TRBV29-1	TRBJ2-7	CSVEGRFYEQYF	TGCAGCGTTGAAGGCAGGTTCTACGAGCAGTACTTC
NA	NA	TRBV29-1	TRBJ1-2	CSVETASYGYTF	TGCAGCGTGGAGACAGCCAGCTATGGCTACACCTTC
NA	NA	TRBV20-1	TRBJ1-5	CSASQGNQPQHF	TGCAGTGCTAGTCAGGGGAATCAGCCCCAGCATTTT
NA	NA	TRBV2	TRBJ2-7	CASSTGLVKQYF	TGTGCCAGCAGTACAGGCCTGGTAAAGCAGTACTTC
NA	NA	TRBV7-9	TRBJ1-2	CASSKGQNSYTF	TGTGCCAGCAGCAAAGGACAGAACTCCTACACCTTC
NA	NA	TRBV5-1	TRBJ2-1	CASRGSGDEQFF	TGCGCCAGCAGGGGGAGTGGAGATGAGCAGTTCTTC
NA	NA	TRBV4-2	TRBJ1-6	CASSQVGMVGDSPLHF	TGTGCCAGCAGCCAAGTGGGTATGGTCGGAGATTCACCCCTCCACTTT
NA	TRBD1	TRBV4-2	TRBJ1-5	CASSQDWDSQNQPQHF	TGTGCCAGCAGCCAAGATTGGGACAGCCAAAATCAGCCCCAGCATTTT
NA	TRBD1	TRBV28	TRBJ2-7	CASSLQGDREQYF	TGTGCCAGCAGCTTACAGGGGGATAGGGAGCAGTACTTC
once	NA	TRBV12-3/TRBV12-4	TRBJ1-5	CASRTVSNQPQHF	TGTGCCAGCAGGACAGTTAGCAATCAGCCCCAGCATTTT
NA	TRBD1	TRBV7-7	TRBJ2-1	CASSPYQGVNEQFF	TGTGCCAGCAGCCCGTATCAGGGGGTCAATGAGCAGTTCTTC
NA	NA	TRBV5-8	TRBJ2-2	CASSLARRGQAGELFF	TGTGCCAGCAGCTTGGCCAGGAGGGGGCAAGCCGGGGAGCTGTTTTTT
NA	NA	TRBV4-2	TRBJ1-2	CASSQDRQVVYGYTF	TGTGCCAGCAGCCAAGATCGCCAGGTTGTGTATGGCTACACCTTC
NA	TRBD2	TRBV4-2	TRBJ2-1	CASSQGTTSGVFNEQFF	TGTGCCAGCAGCCAAGGTACGACCAGCGGGGTATTCAATGAGCAGTTCTTC
NA	TRBD1	TRBV2	TRBJ2-3	CASRRQGIGTDTQYF	TGTGCCAGCAGAAGACAGGGGATCGGGACAGATACGCAGTATTTT
NA	NA	TRBV5-6	TRBJ1-2	CASSLGGLNYGYTF	TGTGCCAGCAGCTTGGGGGGACTTAACTATGGCTACACCTTC
NA	NA	TRBV10-3	TRBJ1-2	CAMHGGGSGYTF	TGTGCCATGCATGGGGGAGGCTCTGGCTACACCTTC
few	TRBD1	TRBV2	TRBJ1-1	CASSVGQGPGASEAFF	TGTGCCAGCAGTGTTGGACAGGGGCCGGGGGCCTCTGAAGCTTTCTTT
NA	NA	TRBV6-5	TRBJ1-2	CASSYDQDPNYGYTF	TGTGCCAGCAGTTACGACCAGGATCCTAACTATGGCTACACCTTC
NA	NA	TRBV5-1	TRBJ1-5	CASSPDSYQPQHF	TGCGCCAGCAGTCCCGACAGCTATCAGCCCCAGCATTTT
NA	TRBD1	TRBV7-2	TRBJ1-2	CASSRGQGANYGYTF	TGTGCCAGCAGCCGGGGACAGGGGGCTAACTATGGCTACACCTTC
NA	TRBD1	TRBV27	TRBJ1-2	CASRSRDRGLYGYTF	TGTGCCAGCAGATCCCGGGACAGGGGCCTCTATGGCTACACCTTC
NA	TRBD1	TRBV6-2/TRBV6-3	TRBJ2-7	CASSRGRTGVYEQYF	TGTGCCAGCAGTCGGGGACGGACAGGGGTCTACGAGCAGTACTTC
NA	NA	TRBV28	TRBJ2-1	CASSSHRLSSLF	TGTGCCAGCAGCTCGCACCGACTCTCGTCCCTCTTC
NA	TRBD2	TRBV24-1	TRBJ2-7	CATSDVASGGALYEQYF	TGTGCCACCAGTGATGTGGCGAGCGGGGGGGCCCTCTACGAGCAGTACTTC